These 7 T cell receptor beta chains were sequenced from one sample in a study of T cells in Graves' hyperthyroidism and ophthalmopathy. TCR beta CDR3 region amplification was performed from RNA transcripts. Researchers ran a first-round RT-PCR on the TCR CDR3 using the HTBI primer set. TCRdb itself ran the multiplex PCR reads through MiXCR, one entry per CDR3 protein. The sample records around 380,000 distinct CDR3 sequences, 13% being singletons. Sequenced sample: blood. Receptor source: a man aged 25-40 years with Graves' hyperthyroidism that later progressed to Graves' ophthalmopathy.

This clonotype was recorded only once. For the CDR3, the DNA is TGCGCCAGCAGCCCCCAAGCGGGGGCCCCCACAGATACGCAGTATTTT. Amino acid sequence: CASSPQAGAPTDTQYF. This chain links TRBV4-1 with TRBJ2-3, with 8 bases fitting TRBD2. The CDR3 loop spans 16 amino acids. Germline CDR1 is MGHRA and CDR2 is YSYEKL. J gave up 2 bases and V 4 bases, and 8 bases lay outside the gene matches.

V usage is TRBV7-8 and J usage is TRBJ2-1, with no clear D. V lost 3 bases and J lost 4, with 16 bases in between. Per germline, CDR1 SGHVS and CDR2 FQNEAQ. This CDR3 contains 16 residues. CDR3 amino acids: CASSLWPETPYNEQFF. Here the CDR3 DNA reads TGTGCCAGCAGCTTGTGGCCTGAAACCCCATACAATGAGCAGTTCTTC.

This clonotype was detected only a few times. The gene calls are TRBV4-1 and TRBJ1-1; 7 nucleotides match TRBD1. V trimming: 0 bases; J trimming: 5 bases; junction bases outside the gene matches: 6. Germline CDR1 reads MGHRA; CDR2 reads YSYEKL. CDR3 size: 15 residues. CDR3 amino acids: CASSQDWTGTTEAFF. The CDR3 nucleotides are TGCGCCAGCAGCCAAGATTGGACAGGTACTACTGAAGCTTTCTTT.

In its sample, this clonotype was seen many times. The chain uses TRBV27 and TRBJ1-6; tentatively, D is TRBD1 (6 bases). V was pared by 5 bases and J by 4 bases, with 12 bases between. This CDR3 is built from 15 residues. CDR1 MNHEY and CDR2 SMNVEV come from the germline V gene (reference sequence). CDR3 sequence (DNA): TGTGCCAGCAGTGGGGGCAGATCGTATAATTCACCCCTCCACTTT. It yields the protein CASSGGRSYNSPLHF.

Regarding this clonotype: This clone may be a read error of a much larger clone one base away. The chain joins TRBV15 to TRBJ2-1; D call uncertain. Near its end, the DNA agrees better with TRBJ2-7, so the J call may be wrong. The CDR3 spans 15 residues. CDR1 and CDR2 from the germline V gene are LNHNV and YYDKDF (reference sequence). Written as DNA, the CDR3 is TGTGCCAGCAGCTTAGGGCAGTGGGCCTACAATGAGCAGTACTTC. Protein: CASSLGQWAYNEQYF.

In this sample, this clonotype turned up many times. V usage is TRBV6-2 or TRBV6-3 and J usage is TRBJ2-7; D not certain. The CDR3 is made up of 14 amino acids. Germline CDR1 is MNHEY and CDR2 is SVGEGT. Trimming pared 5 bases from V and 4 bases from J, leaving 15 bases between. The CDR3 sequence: CASSDSTDPYEQYF. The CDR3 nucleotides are TGTGCCAGCAGTGATTCTACGGACCCTTACGAGCAGTACTTC.

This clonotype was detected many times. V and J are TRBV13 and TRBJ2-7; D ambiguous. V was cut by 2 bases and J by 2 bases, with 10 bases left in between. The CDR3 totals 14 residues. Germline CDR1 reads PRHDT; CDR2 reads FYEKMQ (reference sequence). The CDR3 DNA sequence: TGTGCCAGCAGCTTAAAGACGGCCACCTACGAGCAGTACTTC. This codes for CASSLKTATYEQYF.